The clone carrying this TCR beta chain has just a few counts. Its specificity is not known. PCR amplification relied on 60 Vbeta primers (plus 13 Jbeta primers). In the authors' workflow: Counted up in a later analysis, unique TCR beta chains came to around 80 million, with around 10 million shared. Only in-frame clones appear in the TCRdb table, and some are missing; sequencing was by immunoSEQ multiplex PCR. The V and J calls and the clone size are those of that table, but D and trimming were determined from the DNA. The data contain around 200,000 clones, approximately 78% of them singletons. This record belongs to a study of cytomegalovirus exposure and HLA in healthy donors. Study results and limitations: Exclusion as indistinguishable affected some V segments, including TRBV6-2 and TRBV6-3.

In germline, CDR1 is SGHNT, CDR2 YYREEE (reference sequence). CDR3 length equals 15 residues. The V and J ends lost 0 bases and 2 bases respectively, with 6 bases between them. Sequencing input: PBMCs. V gene TRBV5-4 combines with J gene TRBJ2-6; TRBD2 might be the D (6 bases). The TCR was taken from a woman aged 40 to 50 in good health and CMV-seronegative. CDR3 DNA sequence: TGTGCCAGCAGCTTGGGGGGGGCTGGGGCCAACGTCCTGACTTTC. Its translation: CASSLGGAGANVLTF.